This T cell receptor (beta chain) was sequenced for a study of T cell repertoires in cytomegalovirus infection (dated by TCRdb to the late 2010s). At the level of the whole study: Donor HLA type was relevant to the analysis, as public TCR beta signatures indicated carriage of CMV infection together with the matching HLA type.

This clonotype was picked up a small number of times. What antigen it recognizes has not been identified. No clone much larger than this one lies a single base away; base qualities are absent. V is clipped by 2 bases and J by 0 bases, and the sequence between their germline boundaries is 15 bases long. Reading from cysteine to phenylalanine, the CDR3 counts 17 amino acids. The read is trimmed to its CDR3 DNA, 51 bases read in frame from base 1. In the germline V gene, CDR1 corresponds to SGHDT and CDR2 to YYEEEE. The instrument was an Illumina HiSeq 1500. The public reads were quality trimmed at Q25 with fastp and then assembled into clones with MiXCR by TCRdb, keeping productive beta chains. All rows with the same CDR3 protein become a single entry with the most common DNA and genes. A total of about 530,000 distinct CDR3 sequences appear in this sample, around 27% of them only once. The ten largest clonotypes hold roughly an eighth of the sample.

Study-wide findings and limitations: The ex vivo response was dominated by HLA-C-restricted CMV-specific TCR beta clonotypes, which also provided the single most frequent clonotype in two of eight donors. Cumulative frequency of public TCR beta family members discriminated carriers of CMV infection plus the relevant HLA type in this cohort and an independent approximately 350-donor cohort.

Here the chain combines TRBV5-6 and TRBJ2-4, with TRBD2 perhaps the D gene, on 5 matching bases. Source material: PBMCs. This receptor was identified in a human donor in good health (CMV status not recorded). Some clones in this sample may be carry-over from other donors' samples. The CDR3 in this case is CASSFSGLGLAKNIQYF. The DNA sequence follows: TGTGCCAGCAGCTTCTCAGGTCTTGGACTAGCCAAAAACATTCAGTACTTC. The CDR3 plus the reference TRBV5-6 and TRBJ2-4 genes for the other parts give the full variable domain: DAGVTQSPTHLIKTRGQQVTLRCSPKSGHDTVSWYQQALGQGPQFIFQYYEEEERQRGNFPDRFSGHQFPNYSSELNVNALLLGDSALYLCASSFSGLGLAKNIQYFGAGTRLSVL.